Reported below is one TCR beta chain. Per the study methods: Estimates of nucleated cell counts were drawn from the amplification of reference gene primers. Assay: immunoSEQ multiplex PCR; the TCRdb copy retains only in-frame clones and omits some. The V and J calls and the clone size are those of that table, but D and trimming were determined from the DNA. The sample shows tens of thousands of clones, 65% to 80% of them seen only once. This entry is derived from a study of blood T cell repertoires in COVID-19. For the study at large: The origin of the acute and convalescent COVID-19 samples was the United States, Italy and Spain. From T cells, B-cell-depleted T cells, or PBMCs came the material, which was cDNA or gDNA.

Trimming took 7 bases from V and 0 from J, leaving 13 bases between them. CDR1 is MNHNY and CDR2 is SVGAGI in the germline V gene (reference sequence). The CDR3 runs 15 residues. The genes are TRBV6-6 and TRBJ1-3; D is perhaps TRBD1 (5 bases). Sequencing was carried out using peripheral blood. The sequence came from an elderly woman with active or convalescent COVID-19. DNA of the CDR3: TGTGCCAGCACACTGGGACTTCCCTCTGGAAACACCATATATTTT. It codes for CASTLGLPSGNTIYF.